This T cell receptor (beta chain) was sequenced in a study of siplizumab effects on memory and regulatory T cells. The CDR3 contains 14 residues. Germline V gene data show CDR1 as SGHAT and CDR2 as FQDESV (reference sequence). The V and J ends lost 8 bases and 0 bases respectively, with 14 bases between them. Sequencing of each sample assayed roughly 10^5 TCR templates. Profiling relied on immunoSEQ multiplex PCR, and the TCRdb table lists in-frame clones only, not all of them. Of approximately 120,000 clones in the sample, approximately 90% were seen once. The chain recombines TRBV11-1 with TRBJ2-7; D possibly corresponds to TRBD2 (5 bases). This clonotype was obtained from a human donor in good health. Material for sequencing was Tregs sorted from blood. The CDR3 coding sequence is TGTGCCAGCCGGGGTAGGGAGAGCTCCTACGAGCAGTACTTC. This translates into CASRGRESSYEQYF.